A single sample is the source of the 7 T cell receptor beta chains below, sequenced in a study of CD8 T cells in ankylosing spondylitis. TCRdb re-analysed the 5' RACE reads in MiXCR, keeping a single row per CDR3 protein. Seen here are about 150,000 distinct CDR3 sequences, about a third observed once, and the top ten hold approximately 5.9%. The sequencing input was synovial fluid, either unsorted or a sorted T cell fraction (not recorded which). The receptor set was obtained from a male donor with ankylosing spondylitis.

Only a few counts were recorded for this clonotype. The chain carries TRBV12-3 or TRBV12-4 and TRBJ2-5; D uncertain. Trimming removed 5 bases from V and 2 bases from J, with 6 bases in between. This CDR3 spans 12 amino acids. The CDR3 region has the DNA TGTGCCAGCAGTAAATGGCAAGAGACCCAGTACTTC. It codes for CASSKWQETQYF.

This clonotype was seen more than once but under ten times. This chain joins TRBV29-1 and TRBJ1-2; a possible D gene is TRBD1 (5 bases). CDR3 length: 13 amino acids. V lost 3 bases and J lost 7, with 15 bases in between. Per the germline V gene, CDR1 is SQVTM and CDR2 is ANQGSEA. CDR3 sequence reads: CSVEGPRRGGYTF. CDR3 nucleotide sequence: TGCAGCGTTGAGGGCCCCCGTAGGGGTGGCTACACCTTC.

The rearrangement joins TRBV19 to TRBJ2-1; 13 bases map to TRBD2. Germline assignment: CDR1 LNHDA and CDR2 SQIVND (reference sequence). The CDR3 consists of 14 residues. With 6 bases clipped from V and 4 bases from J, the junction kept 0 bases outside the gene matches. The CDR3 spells CASRTSGRYNEQFF. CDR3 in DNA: TGTGCCAGTAGGACTAGCGGGAGGTACAATGAGCAGTTCTTC. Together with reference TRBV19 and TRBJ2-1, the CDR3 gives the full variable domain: DGGITQSPKYLFRKEGQNVTLSCEQNLNHDAMYWYRQDPGQGLRLIYYSQIVNDFQKGDIAEGYSVSREKKESFPLTVTSAQKNPTAFYLCASRTSGRYNEQFFGPGTRLTVL.

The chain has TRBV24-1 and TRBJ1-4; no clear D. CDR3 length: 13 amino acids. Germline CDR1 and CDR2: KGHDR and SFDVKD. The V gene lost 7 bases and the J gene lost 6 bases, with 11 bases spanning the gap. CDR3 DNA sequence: TGTGCCACCAGGGCATCGGGAGATGAAAAACTGTTTTTT. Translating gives CATRASGDEKLFF.

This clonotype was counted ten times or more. The CDR3 loop is CASSSLNQPQHF. The CDR3 coding sequence is TGTGCCAGCAGTTCCCTTAATCAGCCCCAGCATTTT. V usage is TRBV28 and J usage is TRBJ1-5, with D unclear. The CDR3 is made up of 12 amino acids. The V and J ends lost 4 bases and 4 bases respectively, with 5 bases between them. The germline V gene has CDR1 MDHEN and CDR2 SYDVKM.

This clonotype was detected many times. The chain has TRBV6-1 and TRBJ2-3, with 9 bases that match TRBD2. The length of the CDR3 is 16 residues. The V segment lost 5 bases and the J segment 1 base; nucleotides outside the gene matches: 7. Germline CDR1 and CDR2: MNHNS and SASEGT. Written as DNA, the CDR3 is TGTGCCAGCAGTCTTGTGGTAGCGGGGGGCACAGATACGCAGTATTTT. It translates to CASSLVVAGGTDTQYF.

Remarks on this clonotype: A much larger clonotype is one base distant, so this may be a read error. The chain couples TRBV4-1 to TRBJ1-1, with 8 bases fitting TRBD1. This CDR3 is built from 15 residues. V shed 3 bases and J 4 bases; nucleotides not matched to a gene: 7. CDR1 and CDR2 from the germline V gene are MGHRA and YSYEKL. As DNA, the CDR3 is TGCGCCAGCAGCCACCTGGACAGGGTGATCACTGAAGCTTTCTTT. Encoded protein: CASSHLDRVITEAFF.